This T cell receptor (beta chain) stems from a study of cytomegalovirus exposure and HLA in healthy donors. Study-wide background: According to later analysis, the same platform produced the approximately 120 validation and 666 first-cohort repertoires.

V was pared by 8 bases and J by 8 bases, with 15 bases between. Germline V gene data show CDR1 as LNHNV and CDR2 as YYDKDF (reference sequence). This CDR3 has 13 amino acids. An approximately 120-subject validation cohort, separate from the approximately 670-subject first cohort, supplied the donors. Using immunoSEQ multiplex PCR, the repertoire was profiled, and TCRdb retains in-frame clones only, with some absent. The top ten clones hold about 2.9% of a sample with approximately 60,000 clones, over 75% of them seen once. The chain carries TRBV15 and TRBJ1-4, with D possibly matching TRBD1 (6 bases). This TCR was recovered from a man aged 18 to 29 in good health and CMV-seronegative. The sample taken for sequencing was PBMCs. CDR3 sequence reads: CATAPTGGEKLFF. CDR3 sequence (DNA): TGTGCCACCGCCCCCACGGGGGGCGAAAAACTGTTTTTT.